The source of this T cell receptor beta chain is a study of shared clonotypes between healthy human individuals. Findings of the study overall: Non-shared clonotypes had lower generation probabilities than clonotypes shared by all four sorted-subset donors.

The CDR3 extends over 12 amino acids. Germline assignment: CDR1 WSHSY and CDR2 SAAADI. Trimming removed 6 bases at V and 6 bases at J, with 9 bases between. The table came from immunoSEQ multiplex PCR; TCRdb's copy has only in-frame clones and leaves some out. Here the sample spans fewer than 1.8 million clones, about 98.5% being singletons. Details on this clone: Its antigen is still unknown.

Sequencing input: naive CD4+ T cells sorted from blood. Subset here: CD45RA+ positively selected. The sequence was obtained from a man aged 30 to 39 in good health. The chain has TRBV10-2 and TRBJ2-1; the D gene could be TRBD1 or TRBD2 (5 bases each). In nucleotides, the CDR3 is TGCGCCAGCAGGGGAGACAGCAATGAGCAGTTCTTC. It specifies CASRGDSNEQFF.